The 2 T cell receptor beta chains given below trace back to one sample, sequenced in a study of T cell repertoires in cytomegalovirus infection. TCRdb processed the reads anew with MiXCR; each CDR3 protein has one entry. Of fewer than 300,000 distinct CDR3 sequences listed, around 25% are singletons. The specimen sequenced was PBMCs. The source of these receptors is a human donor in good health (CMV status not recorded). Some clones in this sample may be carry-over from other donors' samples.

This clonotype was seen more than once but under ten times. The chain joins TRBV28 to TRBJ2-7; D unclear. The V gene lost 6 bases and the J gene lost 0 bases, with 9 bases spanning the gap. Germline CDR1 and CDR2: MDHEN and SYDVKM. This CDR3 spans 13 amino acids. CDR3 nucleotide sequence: TGTGCCAGCAGCATAGCTTCCTCCTACGAGCAGTACTTC. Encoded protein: CASSIASSYEQYF.

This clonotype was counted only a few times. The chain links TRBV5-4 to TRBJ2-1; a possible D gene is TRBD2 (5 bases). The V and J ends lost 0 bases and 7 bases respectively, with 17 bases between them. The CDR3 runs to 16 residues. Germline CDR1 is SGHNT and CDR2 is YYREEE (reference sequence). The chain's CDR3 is CASSLVRFPTGNEQFF. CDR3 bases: TGTGCCAGCAGCTTGGTTCGGTTCCCAACGGGGAATGAGCAGTTCTTC.